The 20 T cell receptor beta chains listed next were all sequenced from one sample in a study of shared clonotypes between healthy human individuals. Sequencing was performed with immunoSEQ multiplex PCR; in TCRdb, only in-frame clones are kept and a portion is missing. The data contain 1.6 million or so clones, roughly 96% of them singletons. Sequenced input: naive CD4+ T cells sorted from blood. Subset noted: CD45RA+ positively selected. These receptors all stem from a man aged 25-40 years in good health.

V and J are TRBV6-5 and TRBJ2-7; D possibly matches TRBD1 or TRBD2 (5 bases each). The CDR3 runs to 15 residues. The germline gives CDR1 MNHEY, CDR2 SVGAGI. Trimming removed 5 bases from V and 0 bases from J, with 14 bases in between. The CDR3 spells CASSPSGPASYEQYF. The CDR3 DNA is TGTGCCAGCAGTCCTTCGGGACCCGCCTCCTACGAGCAGTACTTC.

The rearrangement links TRBV9 to TRBJ1-5; maybe TRBD1 (5 bases). The CDR3 has 15 amino acids. Trimming took off 0 bases at V and 1 base at J, with 8 bases between the two ends. Germline V gene lookup returns CDR1 SGDLS and CDR2 YYNGEE. CDR3 sequence: CASSVDWGSNQPQHF. CDR3 DNA: TGTGCCAGCAGCGTAGATTGGGGGAGCAATCAGCCCCAGCATTTT. The variable domain in full, with the rest retrieved from reference TRBV9 and TRBJ1-5, is DSGVTQTPKHLITATGQRVTLRCSPRSGDLSVYWYQQSLDQGLQFLIQYYNGEERAKGNILERFSAQQFPDLHSELNLSSLELGDSALYFCASSVDWGSNQPQHFGDGTRLSIL.

This rearrangement joins TRBV28 to TRBJ1-2; D is uncertain. Germline V CDR1 and CDR2: MDHEN, SYDVKM. The V end lost 5 bases, the J end lost 4 bases, and 11 bases lay between the germline ends. This CDR3 has 13 amino acids. This CDR3 reads CASSPMAVYGYTF. In nucleotides, the CDR3 is TGTGCCAGCAGTCCGATGGCTGTCTATGGCTACACCTTC.

The chain is built from TRBV5-1 and TRBJ1-1; D unresolved. V lost 4 bases and J lost 6, with 16 bases in between. Germline V lookup: CDR1 SGHRS, CDR2 YFSETQ. The CDR3 is 14 residues long. The CDR3 coding sequence is TGCGCCAGCAGCCCGGGCGGCGTTCCGGCTGAAGCTTTCTTT. Its protein product is CASSPGGVPAEAFF. Using reference TRBV5-1 and TRBJ1-1 for the parts outside the CDR3, the full variable domain is KAGVTQTPRYLIKTRGQQVTLSCSPISGHRSVSWYQQTPGQGLQFLFEYFSETQRNKGNFPGRFSGRQFSNSRSEMNVSTLELGDSALYLCASSPGGVPAEAFFGQGTRLTVV.

J is TRBJ2-7 and V is TRBV18; D gene ambiguous. This CDR3 is built from 14 residues. Germline CDR1 is KGHSH and CDR2 is LQKENI. V shed 0 bases and J shed 2 bases, with 8 bases lying between them. CDR3 in amino acids: CASSPPSAAYEQYF. CDR3 nucleotide sequence: TGTGCCAGCTCACCACCGTCCGCTGCCTACGAGCAGTACTTC.

CDR3 in amino acids: CASSVQNSDQPQHF. The CDR3 DNA reads TGCGCCAGCAGCGTACAGAATTCCGATCAGCCCCAGCATTTT. V and J are TRBV4-1 and TRBJ1-5; D is unresolved. Trimming left V 5 bases short and J 5 bases short, with 13 bases between. The CDR3 extends over 14 amino acids. Per the germline V gene, CDR1 is MGHRA and CDR2 is YSYEKL.

V gene TRBV29-1 combines with J gene TRBJ2-7, with 7 bases that match TRBD1. V lost 5 bases, J lost 3 bases, and 13 bases stayed unmatched. The CDR3 is 15 amino acids. Germline lookup yields CDR1 SQVTM and CDR2 ANQGSEA. CDR3 region: CSVILSDRALYEQYF. In DNA form, the CDR3 reads TGCAGCGTTATTTTGAGCGACAGGGCCCTCTACGAGCAGTACTTC.

CDR3 bases: TGTGCCAGCAGTTTCTATCGACACCGAGCTAACTATGGCTACACCTTC. Its protein product is CASSFYRHRANYGYTF. The chain employs TRBV28 and TRBJ1-2, with no clear D. Germline CDR1 is MDHEN and CDR2 is SYDVKM. Trimming cost V 3 bases and J 0 bases, with 14 bases left between them. CDR3 length equals 16 residues.

This sequence joins TRBV14 and TRBJ2-3; 9 nucleotides line up with TRBD2. The germline V gene has CDR1 SGHDN and CDR2 FVKESK. The CDR3 is 18 amino acids. V was pared by 5 bases and J by 3 bases, with 15 bases of the junction left unmatched. CDR3 nucleotides: TGTGCCAGCAGCTCCGGACTAGCGTCCCTCAGGAGGACAGATACGCAGTATTTT. This translates into CASSSGLASLRRTDTQYF.

The chain uses TRBV5-1 and TRBJ2-7; 8 nucleotides align to TRBD1. Losses at the gene ends were 4 bases for V and 4 bases for J; bases not matched to a gene: 10. Germline V gives CDR1 SGHRS, CDR2 YFSETQ. CDR3 length: 15 residues. The CDR3 DNA is TGCGCCAGCAGCCCGATCGCCAGGGGGCAATACGAGCAGTACTTC. This gives the protein CASSPIARGQYEQYF.

This chain connects TRBV21-1 to TRBJ2-7; the listed D gene, TRBD1, was not tested against the DNA. TRBV21-1 is assigned pseudogene status. The CDR3 has 16 amino acids. The chain's CDR3 is CASSTPMTGHSYEQYF. The CDR3 region has the DNA TGTGCCAGCAGCACCCCAATGACAGGGCACTCCTACGAGCAGTACTTC.

About this clone: Different DNA sequences within this sample yield the same CDR3. This chain links TRBV29-1 with TRBJ2-5; D is uncertain. The CDR3 runs 10 residues. Germline V CDR1 and CDR2: SQVTM, ANQGSEA. Trimming shortened V by 6 bases and J by 2 bases, and 4 bases separated the two germline ends. CDR3 DNA sequence: TGCAGCGTAGGACAAGAGACCCAGTACTTC. Translation gives CSVGQETQYF.

The table lists this clone with a count of one. The chain combines TRBV6-5 with TRBJ1-2, with 12 bases matching TRBD1. The ends lost 5 bases at V and 8 bases at J; junction bases unmatched: 9. CDR1 is MNHEY, CDR2 SVGAGI, per germline. The CDR3 covers 15 residues. The CDR3 DNA is TGTGCCAGCAGTACTACCGGGACAGGGGGCTTCGGCTACACCTTC. Translating it yields CASSTTGTGGFGYTF.

Details on this clone: Other DNA sequences in this specimen translate into the identical CDR3. CDR3 residues: CASSLGAGVSTGELFF. CDR3 coding DNA: TGCGCCAGCAGCTTGGGGGCGGGAGTAAGCACCGGGGAGCTGTTTTTT. The J gene is TRBJ2-2, the V gene TRBV5-1, with TRBD2 matching over 7 bases. The length of the CDR3 is 16 residues. Germline CDR1 is SGHRS and CDR2 is YFSETQ. V shed 0 bases and J 4 bases; nucleotides not matched to a gene: 6.

V and J are TRBV7-9 and TRBJ1-3; 7 bases agree with TRBD1. This CDR3 is 16 amino acids long. V dropped 5 bases and J dropped 4; count of bases not matched to a gene: 11. Germline assignment: CDR1 SEHNR and CDR2 FQNEAQ (reference sequence). DNA of the CDR3: TGTGCCAGCAGCCCTGATTTCAGGGGGAGAGGAAACACCATATATTTT. Protein product: CASSPDFRGRGNTIYF.

The genes are TRBV19 and TRBJ1-1; 7 bases line up with TRBD1. The CDR3 covers 14 residues. Germline CDR1 and CDR2: LNHDA and SQIVND (reference sequence). Losses at the gene ends were 3 bases for V and 1 base for J; bases not matched to a gene: 2. The CDR3 DNA reads as TGTGCCAGTAGTATGGGACAGACGAACACTGAAGCTTTCTTT. Amino acids: CASSMGQTNTEAFF. The full variable domain, its missing parts supplied by reference TRBV19 and TRBJ1-1, is DGGITQSPKYLFRKEGQNVTLSCEQNLNHDAMYWYRQDPGQGLRLIYYSQIVNDFQKGDIAEGYSVSREKKESFPLTVTSAQKNPTAFYLCASSMGQTNTEAFFGQGTRLTVV.

The genes are TRBV5-6 and TRBJ2-3, with D unclear. Germline assignment: CDR1 SGHDT and CDR2 YYEEEE. V was clipped by 1 base and J by 4 bases, with 4 bases between them. The CDR3 sequence is 12 residues long. CDR3 region: CASSLLPDTQYF. CDR3 DNA: TGTGCCAGCAGCTTGCTTCCAGATACGCAGTATTTT.

The V and J genes are TRBV5-6 and TRBJ1-2; 7 nucleotides agree with TRBD1. The CDR3 loop spans 13 amino acids. Unmatched junction bases numbered 5, after V lost 4 bases and J lost 5 bases. Germline V CDR1 and CDR2: SGHDT, YYEEEE. CDR3 in amino acids: CASSRDSQYGYTF. The DNA of the CDR3 is TGTGCCAGCAGCCGGGACAGCCAATATGGCTACACCTTC.

The rearrangement joins TRBV5-1 to TRBJ2-5; no clear D gene. Germline values: CDR1 SGHRS, CDR2 YFSETQ. The V end lost 2 bases, the J end lost 1 base, and 12 bases lay between the germline ends. This CDR3 has 15 amino acids. The CDR3 spells CASSFKLSPQETQYF. The DNA of the CDR3 is TGCGCCAGCAGCTTTAAGCTAAGCCCCCAAGAGACCCAGTACTTC.

The CDR3 bases are TGTGCCAGTAGTATGGATCCCTTCACAGGAAGGGGGCAGTACTTC. Its protein is CASSMDPFTGRGQYF. This chain uses TRBV19 with TRBJ2-7, with a weak D call TRBD1 (5 bases). V dropped 3 bases and J dropped 9 bases, with 21 bases sitting between them. This CDR3 is built from 15 residues. Germline V gives CDR1 LNHDA, CDR2 SQIVND (reference sequence). Full variable domain (missing parts from reference TRBV19 and TRBJ2-7): DGGITQSPKYLFRKEGQNVTLSCEQNLNHDAMYWYRQDPGQGLRLIYYSQIVNDFQKGDIAEGYSVSREKKESFPLTVTSAQKNPTAFYLCASSMDPFTGRGQYFGPGTRLTVT.